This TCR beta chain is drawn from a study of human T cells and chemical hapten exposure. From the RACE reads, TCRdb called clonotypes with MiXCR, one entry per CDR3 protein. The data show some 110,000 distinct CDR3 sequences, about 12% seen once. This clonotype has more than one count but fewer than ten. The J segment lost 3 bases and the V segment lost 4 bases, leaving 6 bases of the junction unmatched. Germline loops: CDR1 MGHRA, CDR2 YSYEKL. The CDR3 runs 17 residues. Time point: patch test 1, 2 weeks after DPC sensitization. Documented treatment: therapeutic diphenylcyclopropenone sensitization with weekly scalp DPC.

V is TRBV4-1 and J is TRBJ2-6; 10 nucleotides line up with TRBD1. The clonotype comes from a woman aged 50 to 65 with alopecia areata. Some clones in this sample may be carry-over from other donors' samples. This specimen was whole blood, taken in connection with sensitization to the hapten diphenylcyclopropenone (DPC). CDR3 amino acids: CASSPRDRGSGANVLTF. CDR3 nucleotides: TGCGCCAGCAGCCCCAGGGACAGGGGAAGTGGGGCCAACGTCCTGACTTTC.